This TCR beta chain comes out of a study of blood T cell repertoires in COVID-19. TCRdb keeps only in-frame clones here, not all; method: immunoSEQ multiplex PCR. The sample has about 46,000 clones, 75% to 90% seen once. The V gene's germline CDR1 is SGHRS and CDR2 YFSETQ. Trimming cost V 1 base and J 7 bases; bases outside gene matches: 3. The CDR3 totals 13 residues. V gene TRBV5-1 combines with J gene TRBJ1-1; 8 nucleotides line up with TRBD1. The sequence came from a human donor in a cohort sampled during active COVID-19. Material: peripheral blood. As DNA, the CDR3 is TGCGCCAGCAGCTTGATACAGGGGGGTGAAGCTTTCTTT. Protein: CASSLIQGGEAFF.